One and the same sample provided the 21 T cell receptor beta chains below, sequenced in a study of shared clonotypes between healthy human individuals. Only in-frame clones appear in the TCRdb table, and some are missing; sequencing was by immunoSEQ multiplex PCR. The data show about a million clones, approximately 76% seen once. Sequenced material: memory CD4+ T cells sorted from blood. Subset here: CD45RA-negative fraction. Every receptor here comes from a man aged 18 to 30 in good health.

This chain uses TRBV11-2 with TRBJ2-3; a possible D gene is TRBD2 (7 bases). The CDR3 extends over 16 amino acids. Germline V CDR1 and CDR2: SGHAT, FQNNGV. V lost 0 bases and J lost 2, with 12 bases in between. The CDR3 region has the DNA TGTGCCAGCAGCTTAGATGGGGGGGGCGCCACAGATACGCAGTATTTT. Its protein is CASSLDGGGATDTQYF.

This chain joins TRBV11-3 and TRBJ2-2; D is unclear. Germline V CDR1 and CDR2: SGHNT, YENEEA. CDR3 length equals 13 residues. Trimming shortened V by 3 bases and J by 6 bases, and 8 bases separated the two germline ends. In nucleotides, the CDR3 is TGTGCCAGCAGCTTGATAAGCCCCGGGGAGCTGTTTTTT. Translating it yields CASSLISPGELFF. Together with reference TRBV11-3 and TRBJ2-2, the CDR3 gives the full variable domain: EAGVVQSPRYKIIEKKQPVAFWCNPISGHNTLYWYLQNLGQGPELLIRYENEEAVDDSQLPKDRFSAERLKGVDSTLKIQPAELGDSAVYLCASSLISPGELFFGEGSRLTVL.

J is TRBJ2-2 and V is TRBV19, with unresolved D. V lost 3 bases to trimming and J lost 0 bases, with 5 bases between them. The germline gives CDR1 LNHDA, CDR2 SQIVND (reference sequence). The CDR3 consists of 14 residues. CDR3 nucleotide sequence: TGTGCCAGTAGTATGTGGACGAACACCGGGGAGCTGTTTTTT. Amino acids: CASSMWTNTGELFF. The full variable domain, its missing parts supplied by reference TRBV19 and TRBJ2-2, is DGGITQSPKYLFRKEGQNVTLSCEQNLNHDAMYWYRQDPGQGLRLIYYSQIVNDFQKGDIAEGYSVSREKKESFPLTVTSAQKNPTAFYLCASSMWTNTGELFFGEGSRLTVL.

The V gene is TRBV11-3, the J gene TRBJ2-1, with D hard to call. The germline gives CDR1 SGHNT, CDR2 YENEEA. The V and J ends lost 3 bases and 5 bases respectively, with 14 bases between them. This CDR3 spans 15 amino acids. The CDR3 DNA follows: TGTGCCAGCAGCTTGGGTGGGTGGACGGACAATGAGCAGTTCTTC. This gives the protein CASSLGGWTDNEQFF.

The V gene is TRBV5-4, the J gene TRBJ1-1; D is possibly TRBD1 (5 bases). The CDR3 consists of 15 residues. CDR1 is SGHNT and CDR2 is YYREEE in the germline V gene (reference sequence). V was clipped by 0 bases and J by 1 base, with 10 bases between them. CDR3 DNA sequence: TGTGCCAGCAGCTTGGTCGGGACGGAGAACACTGAAGCTTTCTTT. Encoded protein: CASSLVGTENTEAFF.

The V gene is TRBV6-6, the J gene TRBJ2-7; either TRBD1 or TRBD2 may fit D (5 bases each). This CDR3 has 15 residues. Trimming left V 4 bases short and J 0 bases short, with 13 bases between. Germline V gives CDR1 MNHNY, CDR2 SVGAGI (reference sequence). The DNA for the CDR3 is TGTGCCAGCAGTTTCTCGGGACCTAGCTCCTACGAGCAGTACTTC. Translating it yields CASSFSGPSSYEQYF.

The chain uses TRBV2 and TRBJ1-2, with D hard to call. The CDR3 sequence is 12 residues long. The germline V gene encodes CDR1 SNHLY and CDR2 FYNNEI. Trimming took off 6 bases at V and 2 bases at J, with 7 bases between the two ends. For the CDR3, the DNA is TGTGCCAGCAGACCTCTGAACTATGGCTACACCTTC. This codes for CASRPLNYGYTF.

A word on this clone: Since a much larger clone is just one base distant, this may be a read error. The sample holds other DNA sequences that translate to the same CDR3. This rearrangement joins TRBV9 to TRBJ2-1; D unclear. This CDR3 is built from 11 residues. The ends were cut back, 3 bases at V and 6 bases at J, with 4 bases in the middle. The germline V gene has CDR1 SGDLS and CDR2 YYNGEE. This CDR3 reads CASSALNEQFF. The CDR3 bases are TGTGCCAGCAGCGCCCTCAATGAGCAGTTCTTC.

The chain has TRBV5-1 and TRBJ1-2; D perhaps matches TRBD1 (5 bases). The CDR3 runs to 13 residues. Looked up from germline, CDR1 is SGHRS and CDR2 is YFSETQ. Trimming shortened V by 3 bases and J by 6 bases, and 12 bases separated the two germline ends. The CDR3 loop is CASSWDGLDGYTF. The CDR3 nucleotides read TGCGCCAGCAGCTGGGACGGCCTGGATGGCTACACCTTC.

This clone was found once. The gene calls are TRBV5-1 and TRBJ2-1, with 11 bases identical to TRBD2. This CDR3 has 15 amino acids. J gave up 8 bases and V 4 bases, and 8 bases lay outside the gene matches. CDR1 SGHRS and CDR2 YFSETQ come from the germline V gene. The CDR3 nucleotides are TGCGCCAGCAGCCTCCCTAGCGGGGGGCGCGATGAGCAGTTCTTC. Residues: CASSLPSGGRDEQFF. Full variable domain (rest looked up from reference TRBV5-1 and TRBJ2-1): KAGVTQTPRYLIKTRGQQVTLSCSPISGHRSVSWYQQTPGQGLQFLFEYFSETQRNKGNFPGRFSGRQFSNSRSEMNVSTLELGDSALYLCASSLPSGGRDEQFFGPGTRLTVL.

J is TRBJ1-1 and V is TRBV5-6; D unclear. The CDR3 has 13 residues. The germline V gene has CDR1 SGHDT and CDR2 YYEEEE. V dropped 6 bases and J dropped 5 bases, with 14 bases sitting between them. CDR3 bases: TGTGCCAGCAATGGCCACTTGGGTACTGAAGCTTTCTTT. Translation: CASNGHLGTEAFF.

The table lists this clone with a few counts. The chain is built from TRBV28 and TRBJ1-2; tentatively, D is TRBD1 (6 bases). In germline, CDR1 is MDHEN, CDR2 SYDVKM. This CDR3 contains 13 residues. V was cut by 7 bases and J by 5 bases, with 14 bases left in between. The CDR3 loop is CASNLIQGYGYTF. CDR3 nucleotide sequence: TGTGCCAGCAATTTGATACAGGGATATGGCTACACCTTC.

The chain has TRBV5-5 and TRBJ1-1; tentative D call: TRBD1 (5 bases). Trimming shortened V by 3 bases and J by 0 bases, and 18 bases separated the two germline ends. CDR3 length: 17 amino acids. Germline V gene data show CDR1 as SGHKS and CDR2 as YYEKEE (reference sequence). Here the CDR3 reads CASSSRGGTAMNTEAFF. The CDR3 DNA sequence: TGTGCCAGCAGCTCCCGGGGGGGTACAGCCATGAACACTGAAGCTTTCTTT.

This sequence joins TRBV11-2 and TRBJ2-7; 7 bases line up with TRBD2. The V and J ends lost 5 bases and 2 bases, in that order; junction bases with no gene match: 9. Per germline, CDR1 SGHAT and CDR2 FQNNGV. The CDR3 runs to 15 residues. CDR3 bases: TGTGCCAGCAGCCCGCCCGGTGGGAGGGCCTACGAGCAGTACTTC. It codes for CASSPPGGRAYEQYF. Combining the CDR3 with reference TRBV11-2 and TRBJ2-7 gives the whole variable domain EAGVAQSPRYKIIEKRQSVAFWCNPISGHATLYWYQQILGQGPKLLIQFQNNGVVDDSQLPKDRFSAERLKGVDSTLKIQPAKLEDSAVYLCASSPPGGRAYEQYFGPGTRLTVT.

On this clone: Only one base separates this from a far larger clonotype, so it likely reflects a read error. V usage is TRBV2 and J usage is TRBJ2-2; 8 nucleotides match TRBD1. With 7 bases clipped from V and 0 bases from J, the junction kept 1 base outside the gene matches. Germline V gene lookup returns CDR1 SNHLY and CDR2 FYNNEI. CDR3 size: 14 residues. CDR3 in amino acids: CASKGQANTGELFF. Here the CDR3 DNA reads TGTGCCAGCAAGGGACAGGCGAACACCGGGGAGCTGTTTTTT.

This rearrangement joins TRBV2 to TRBJ2-7; D is unresolved. This CDR3 is built from 13 residues. V lost 1 base, J lost 5 bases, and 9 bases lay in between. Germline-derived CDR1 and CDR2 are SNHLY and FYNNEI. The CDR3 loop reads CASSEGLGNEQYF. Here the CDR3 DNA reads TGTGCCAGCAGTGAAGGTTTGGGTAACGAGCAGTACTTC.

The V call is TRBV10-3, the J call TRBJ1-6; no definite D call. This CDR3 contains 15 residues. The germline V gene encodes CDR1 ENHRY and CDR2 SYGVKD. Between the trimmed V and J ends, which lost 3 bases and 7 bases, there was a span of 13 bases. The CDR3 sequence is CAISDSAKSNSPLHF. The CDR3 DNA reads TGTGCCATCAGTGATTCAGCCAAAAGCAATTCACCCCTCCACTTT.

This chain uses TRBV27 with TRBJ2-7, with D perhaps matching TRBD1 (6 bases). V was pared by 5 bases and J by 3 bases, with 14 bases between. Germline V gene data show CDR1 as MNHEY and CDR2 as SMNVEV (reference sequence). The CDR3 covers 14 residues. CDR3: CASSPRTVGYEQYF. The CDR3 DNA follows: TGTGCCAGCAGTCCCCGGACAGTCGGCTACGAGCAGTACTTC.

Turning to this clone: This CDR3 is also generated by other DNA sequences in the sample. This chain joins TRBV7-2 and TRBJ2-2; D possibly corresponds to TRBD2 (7 bases). Per the germline V gene, CDR1 is SGHTA and CDR2 is FQGNSA. This CDR3 spans 17 amino acids. V lost 1 base, J lost 1 base, and 13 bases lay in between. DNA for the CDR3: TGTGCCAGCAGCTTAGTGTCGGGGGGCCGGAACACCGGGGAGCTGTTTTTT. This translates into CASSLVSGGRNTGELFF.

The genes are TRBV5-8 and TRBJ2-7; no definite D call. V was clipped by 1 base and J by 7 bases, with 18 bases between them. The CDR3 runs to 15 residues. Germline V lookup: CDR1 SGHTS, CDR2 YDEGEE. The CDR3 protein is CASSLSWKGLGEQYF. CDR3 DNA: TGTGCCAGCAGCTTGAGTTGGAAGGGCTTGGGTGAGCAGTACTTC. The variable domain in full, completed from reference TRBV5-8 and TRBJ2-7, reads EAGVTQSPTHLIKTRGQQATLRCSPISGHTSVYWYQQALGLGLQFLLWYDEGEERNRGNFPPRFSGRQFPNYSSELNVNALELEDSALYLCASSLSWKGLGEQYFGPGTRLTVT.

The chain couples TRBV28 to TRBJ1-2; 8 nucleotides match TRBD1. The length of the CDR3 is 13 residues. The germline CDR1 and CDR2 sequences are MDHEN and SYDVKM. V shed 3 bases, J shed 5 bases, and the junction held 2 bases outside the gene matches. CDR3: CASSLGTGYGYTF. CDR3 nucleotides: TGTGCCAGCAGTTTGGGGACAGGTTATGGCTACACCTTC.